A single sample is the source of the 20 T cell receptor beta chains below, sequenced in a study of blood T cell repertoires in COVID-19. Measured with immunoSEQ multiplex PCR; TCRdb has only the in-frame clones, and not every one. The table includes hundreds of thousands of clones, approximately 86% detected once. The specimen was peripheral blood. All receptors come from a man younger than 30 with active or convalescent COVID-19.

J is TRBJ2-4 and V is TRBV10-2, with 13 bases aligning to TRBD2. Germline V gene lookup returns CDR1 WSHSY and CDR2 SAAADI. The trim removed 5 bases at V and 0 bases at J, leaving 10 bases unmatched. The CDR3 has 19 amino acids. The CDR3 here is CASSRTSGRGPLAKNIQYF. Written as DNA, the CDR3 is TGCGCCAGCAGTAGGACTAGCGGGAGAGGGCCCTTAGCCAAAAACATTCAGTACTTC.

The J gene is TRBJ1-5, the V gene TRBV24-1; perhaps TRBD1 as D (6 bases). Trimming took off 5 bases at V and 4 bases at J, with 11 bases between the two ends. CDR3 length: 14 residues. Germline V CDR1 and CDR2: KGHDR, SFDVKD. The CDR3 protein is CATSGTETNQPQHF. The CDR3 bases are TGTGCCACCAGTGGGACAGAGACTAATCAGCCCCAGCATTTT.

V is TRBV27 and J is TRBJ2-7; 10 bases fit TRBD1. The CDR3 is 16 residues long. CDR1 and CDR2 from the germline V gene are MNHEY and SMNVEV (reference sequence). The junction had 11 bases not matched to a gene; V was cut back by 7 bases and J by 2 bases. In nucleotides, the CDR3 is TGTGCCAGCACTAAGAAACCGGGACAGGGGACCTACGAGCAGTACTTC. Its translation: CASTKKPGQGTYEQYF.

This clone was seen many times. This chain uses TRBV6-4 with TRBJ1-6, with D tentatively TRBD1 (6 bases). The ends were cut back, 4 bases at V and 8 bases at J, with 15 bases in the middle. Germline V gene data show CDR1 as MRHNA and CDR2 as SNTAGT. The length of the CDR3 is 15 residues. CDR3 DNA sequence: TGTGCCAGCAGTGTCGAGGGACAACCTGATTCACCCCTCCACTTT. Translating it yields CASSVEGQPDSPLHF.

This chain uses TRBV7-9 with TRBJ1-1, with a weak D call TRBD1 (6 bases). V lost 1 base and J lost 6, with 12 bases in between. CDR1 is SEHNR and CDR2 is FQNEAQ in the germline V gene (reference sequence). The CDR3 spans 14 residues. CDR3 nucleotides: TGTGCCAGCAGCTTAGACAGGGAGTTTGCTGAAGCTTTCTTT. Its protein is CASSLDREFAEAFF.

The chain combines TRBV12-3 or TRBV12-4 with TRBJ1-6, with 7 bases identical to TRBD1. The CDR3 runs to 12 residues. The junction had 2 bases not matched to a gene; V was cut back by 1 base and J by 14 bases. The chain's CDR3 is CASSLDRGTLHF. CDR3 DNA: TGTGCCAGCAGTTTAGACAGGGGAACCCTCCACTTT.

The rearrangement links TRBV18 to TRBJ2-1; 9 bases line up with TRBD1. After removal of 3 bases from V and 6 bases from J, the junction contained 6 bases not matched to a gene. In germline, CDR1 is KGHSH, CDR2 LQKENI. The CDR3 is 15 residues long. CDR3: CASSPFGTGSNEQFF. CDR3 bases: TGTGCCAGCTCACCCTTTGGGACAGGGTCCAATGAGCAGTTCTTC.

This clone has only one observation. The chain recombines TRBV11-2 with TRBJ2-1, with D uncertain. V was clipped by 2 bases and J by 4 bases, with 21 bases between them. The CDR3 extends over 18 amino acids. From germline, CDR1 is SGHAT and CDR2 FQNNGV. The CDR3 nucleotides are TGTGCCAGCAGCTTAAATATCCTTCGCGGAGCCGGTTACAATGAGCAGTTCTTC. This encodes CASSLNILRGAGYNEQFF.

The table lists this clone with a few counts. Distinct nucleotide sequences in the sample also encode this CDR3. This chain connects TRBV27 to TRBJ2-7, with 8 nucleotides matching TRBD1. Germline CDR1 MNHEY, CDR2 SMNVEV (reference sequence). The CDR3 totals 14 residues. With 5 bases clipped from V and 0 bases from J, the junction kept 3 bases outside the gene matches. As DNA, the CDR3 is TGTGCCAGCAGTCGGACAGGGAGCTCCTACGAGCAGTACTTC. Protein: CASSRTGSSYEQYF.

This sequence joins TRBV27 and TRBJ2-7; the D gene is possibly TRBD2 (6 bases). V dropped 3 bases and J dropped 3 bases, with 15 bases sitting between them. CDR3 length equals 15 residues. Germline CDR1 and CDR2: MNHEY and SMNVEV (reference sequence). DNA of the CDR3: TGTGCCAGCAGTTTTGGTTCGGGGGAGTTCTACGAGCAGTACTTC. Residues: CASSFGSGEFYEQYF.

This chain uses TRBV7-9 with TRBJ1-2; D gene ambiguous. The CDR3 loop spans 8 amino acids. The V gene's germline CDR1 is SEHNR and CDR2 FQNEAQ (reference sequence). V lost 11 bases and J lost 8, with 6 bases in between. The CDR3 DNA follows: TGTGCCGTCCGGGGCTACACCTTC. Translated, it gives CAVRGYTF.

The rearrangement joins TRBV28 to TRBJ1-2, with 8 bases that match TRBD1. The V and J ends lost 6 bases and 4 bases, in that order; junction bases with no gene match: 16. The V gene's germline CDR1 is MDHEN and CDR2 SYDVKM. CDR3 length: 17 amino acids. The CDR3 loop reads CASRSRGPSRPLYGYTF. CDR3 sequence (DNA): TGTGCCAGCAGGTCCAGGGGGCCCTCCCGCCCTCTCTATGGCTACACCTTC.

V and J are TRBV5-5 and TRBJ2-2, with TRBD1 matching 9 bases. CDR1 and CDR2 (germline): SGHKS, YYEKEE (reference sequence). V lost 4 bases to trimming and J lost 1 base; unmatched junction nucleotides: 14. This CDR3 spans 19 amino acids. CDR3 sequence reads: CASSAPRDRALKNTGELFF. The CDR3 coding sequence is TGTGCCAGCAGCGCGCCCCGGGACAGGGCACTCAAGAACACCGGGGAGCTGTTTTTT.

The sample holds one count of this clone. The chain combines TRBV10-3 with TRBJ1-1, with D possibly matching TRBD1 (5 bases). V dropped 5 bases and J dropped 1 base, with 11 bases sitting between them. The CDR3 is 14 residues long. Germline V gene data show CDR1 as ENHRY and CDR2 as SYGVKD. CDR3: CAISTGLWNTEAFF. CDR3 DNA sequence: TGTGCCATCAGTACGGGACTCTGGAACACTGAAGCTTTCTTT.

The chain joins TRBV24-1 to TRBJ2-2; D is uncertain. Germline loops: CDR1 KGHDR, CDR2 SFDVKD. V lost 3 bases, J lost 7 bases, and 8 bases lay in between. This CDR3 is built from 13 residues. The CDR3 DNA reads TGTGCCACCAGTGATCCGGGTTTCGGGGAGCTGTTTTTT. This gives the protein CATSDPGFGELFF.

This chain joins TRBV7-9 and TRBJ2-2; D is ambiguous. V gave up 2 bases and J gave up 6 bases, with 7 bases separating them. The CDR3 is 13 residues long. Germline CDR1 and CDR2: SEHNR and FQNEAQ (reference sequence). The CDR3 DNA is TGTGCCAGCAGCTTATTAAATGCCGGGGAGCTGTTTTTT. It specifies CASSLLNAGELFF.

V usage is TRBV10-3 and J usage is TRBJ2-3; D call uncertain. CDR1 is ENHRY, CDR2 SYGVKD, per germline. This CDR3 is built from 13 residues. V lost 3 bases, J lost 6 bases, and 10 bases lay in between. Here the CDR3 reads CAISESYLDTQYF. In DNA, the CDR3 is TGTGCCATCAGTGAAAGCTACCTCGATACGCAGTATTTT.

The chain uses TRBV5-4 and TRBJ1-5; no reliable D call. V lost 5 bases, J lost 4 bases, and 10 bases lay in between. The CDR3 is 13 amino acids. Germline V lookup: CDR1 SGHNT, CDR2 YYREEE (reference sequence). Here the CDR3 reads CASSSGFNQPQHF. CDR3 sequence (DNA): TGTGCCAGCAGTTCGGGTTTTAATCAGCCCCAGCATTTT.

The gene calls are TRBV7-8 and TRBJ2-5; TRBD2 agrees at 10 bases. This CDR3 spans 17 amino acids. Germline CDR1 and CDR2: SGHVS and FQNEAQ. With 5 bases clipped from V and 8 bases from J, the junction kept 17 bases outside the gene matches. CDR3 nucleotide sequence: TGTGCCAGCAGCGTAAGGACTAGCGGTTCATTCGCGAGAACCCAGTACTTC. The encoded protein is CASSVRTSGSFARTQYF. The full variable domain, its missing parts supplied by reference TRBV7-8 and TRBJ2-5, is GAGVSQSPRYKVAKRGQDVALRCDPISGHVSLFWYQQALGQGPEFLTYFQNEAQLDKSGLPSDRFFAERPEGSVSTLKIQRTQQEDSAVYLCASSVRTSGSFARTQYFGPGTRLLVL.

This chain uses TRBV6-2 or TRBV6-3 with TRBJ1-1, with D unresolved. This CDR3 has 13 amino acids. V lost 2 bases, J lost 2 bases, and 6 bases lay in between. Germline V gives CDR1 MNHEY, CDR2 SVGEGT. This chain's CDR3 is CASSYPRNTEAFF. The CDR3 DNA reads TGTGCCAGCAGTTACCCCAGAAACACTGAAGCTTTCTTT.